The 24 T cell receptor beta chains listed next were all sequenced from one sample in a study of STAT5B mutations in CD4+ large granular lymphocyte leukemia. Measured with immunoSEQ multiplex PCR; TCRdb has only the in-frame clones, and not every one. The top ten clones hold 2.5% to 3% of a sample with more than 30,000 clones, roughly 71% of them seen once. Sequencing input: CD4+ T cells from blood buffy coats. The receptor set was obtained from a human donor in good health.

The chain uses TRBV19 and TRBJ2-7; D is perhaps TRBD1 (5 bases). CDR3 size: 15 residues. Trimming removed 3 bases from V and 5 bases from J, with 17 bases in between. Germline loops: CDR1 LNHDA, CDR2 SQIVND (reference sequence). CDR3 sequence reads: CASSMSSAGNDEQYF. The CDR3 DNA reads as TGTGCCAGTAGTATGTCCTCCGCAGGGAACGACGAGCAGTACTTC.

This rearrangement joins TRBV9 to TRBJ1-6; D is ambiguous. V shed 0 bases and J shed 5 bases, with 6 bases lying between them. Looked up from germline, CDR1 is SGDLS and CDR2 is YYNGEE. The CDR3 runs 14 residues. CDR3 residues: CASSVGPDNSPLHF. CDR3 coding DNA: TGTGCCAGCAGCGTAGGACCGGATAATTCACCCCTCCACTTT.

There are a few counts of this clone. The chain employs TRBV9 and TRBJ2-3; tentatively, D is TRBD1 or TRBD2 (5 bases each). With 4 bases removed from V and 6 bases from J, the gap between germline ends came to 12 bases. This CDR3 contains 13 residues. CDR1 SGDLS and CDR2 YYNGEE come from the germline V gene. The chain's CDR3 is CASSMDWGDTQYF. The CDR3 nucleotides are TGTGCCAGCAGCATGGATTGGGGGGATACGCAGTATTTT.

This clone appeared a single time. This chain links TRBV28 with TRBJ2-1; TRBD1 aligns across 9 bases. After removal of 6 bases from V and 6 bases from J, the junction contained 6 bases not matched to a gene. The CDR3 covers 14 residues. Germline-derived CDR1 and CDR2 are MDHEN and SYDVKM. For the CDR3, the DNA is TGTGCCAGCAGGAGGACAGGGGAGTTCAATGAGCAGTTCTTC. Its protein is CASRRTGEFNEQFF.

The V gene is TRBV6-6, the J gene TRBJ1-4, with a weak D call TRBD1 (5 bases). V shed 10 bases and J shed 3 bases, with 12 bases lying between them. Per the germline V gene, CDR1 is MNHNY and CDR2 is SVGAGI (reference sequence). The CDR3 is 13 residues long. The CDR3 reads CATSGTPNEKLFF. Here the CDR3 DNA reads TGTGCCACCTCAGGGACCCCTAATGAAAAACTGTTTTTT.

The J gene is TRBJ2-3, the V gene TRBV29-1; 14 bases map to TRBD2. Losses at the gene ends were 5 bases for V and 0 bases for J; bases not matched to a gene: 10. CDR3 size: 18 residues. CDR1 and CDR2 (germline): SQVTM, ANQGSEA. In nucleotides, the CDR3 is TGCAGCGTTTCAGGGACTAGCGGGGGATCAACTAGCACAGATACGCAGTATTTT. Its protein product is CSVSGTSGGSTSTDTQYF.

The rearrangement uses TRBV6-5 and TRBJ1-6; 7 nucleotides agree with TRBD1. This CDR3 is built from 14 residues. Trimming cost V 11 bases and J 5 bases; bases outside gene matches: 9. The germline CDR1 and CDR2 sequences are MNHEY and SVGAGI. The CDR3: CAVGGDRDNSPLHF. The CDR3 coding sequence is TGTGCCGTGGGGGGGGACAGAGATAATTCACCCCTCCACTTT.

This clone was found a few times. The chain is built from TRBV6-5 and TRBJ1-5, with 8 nucleotides matching TRBD1. Germline CDR1 and CDR2: MNHEY and SVGAGI. Unmatched junction bases numbered 7, after V lost 6 bases and J lost 6 bases. The CDR3 is 14 residues long. In nucleotides, the CDR3 is TGTGCCAGCAGGCGCACAGGGACAGGTCAGCCCCAGCATTTT. Its protein product is CASRRTGTGQPQHF.

The gene calls are TRBV2 and TRBJ1-1; D perhaps matches TRBD1 (5 bases). V was trimmed by 10 bases and J by 5 bases, leaving 20 bases between them. This CDR3 comprises 14 residues. The germline V gene encodes CDR1 SNHLY and CDR2 FYNNEI. CDR3: CATGPGGAITEAFF. CDR3 nucleotides: TGTGCCACAGGGCCGGGTGGGGCGATAACTGAAGCTTTCTTT.

The chain employs TRBV5-1 and TRBJ1-5; no reliable D call. This CDR3 region has 15 residues. Trimming stripped 1 base from V and 0 bases from J, with 8 bases between. From germline, CDR1 is SGHRS and CDR2 YFSETQ. This chain's CDR3 is CASSLFGDSNQPQHF. CDR3 in DNA: TGCGCCAGCAGCTTGTTTGGGGATAGCAATCAGCCCCAGCATTTT.

This chain uses TRBV30 with TRBJ2-7, with 7 nucleotides matching TRBD1. With 1 base clipped from V and 4 bases from J, the junction kept 10 bases outside the gene matches. CDR1 and CDR2 from the germline V gene are GTSNPN and SVGIG (reference sequence). This CDR3 is built from 15 residues. The CDR3 sequence is CAWSARDRPVYEQYF. The CDR3 DNA reads as TGTGCCTGGAGTGCCCGGGACAGACCAGTATACGAGCAGTACTTC.

The chain combines TRBV2 with TRBJ1-2; D gene unclear. V lost 4 bases to trimming and J lost 4 bases, with 16 bases between them. The CDR3 covers 15 residues. Germline assignment: CDR1 SNHLY and CDR2 FYNNEI. This CDR3 reads CASSAEGHPLYGYTF. CDR3 in DNA: TGTGCCAGCAGTGCGGAGGGCCACCCCCTCTATGGCTACACCTTC.

This sequence joins TRBV4-2 and TRBJ1-2; D might be TRBD1 (6 bases). The germline gives CDR1 LGHNA, CDR2 YNFKEQ. Trimming took 3 bases from V and 8 from J, leaving 10 bases between them. This CDR3 has 12 residues. CDR3 nucleotide sequence: TGTGCCAGCAGCCATTGGGGACAAGGCTACACCTTC. Translation: CASSHWGQGYTF.

The rearrangement uses TRBV9 and TRBJ1-6; TRBD1 is a possible D gene (5 bases). Germline CDR1 reads SGDLS; CDR2 reads YYNGEE. Trimming took 0 bases from V and 6 from J, leaving 10 bases between them. The CDR3 runs 15 residues. CDR3 loop: CASSVEGRPNSPLHF. CDR3 sequence (DNA): TGTGCCAGCAGCGTAGAGGGGCGGCCTAATTCACCCCTCCACTTT.

The chain combines TRBV7-2 with TRBJ1-5, with TRBD1 identical over 10 bases. The V and J ends lost 5 bases and 7 bases, in that order; junction bases with no gene match: 11. Germline V gene sequence: CDR1 SGHTA, CDR2 FQGNSA. There are 16 residues in the CDR3. The CDR3 sequence is CASSQAGTGVYQPQHF. CDR3 sequence (DNA): TGTGCCAGCAGCCAAGCCGGGACAGGGGTATACCAGCCCCAGCATTTT.

This clone was counted only a few times. The V and J genes are TRBV7-9 and TRBJ1-4, with 9 nucleotides matching TRBD1. CDR3 length: 14 amino acids. Trimming at V came to 5 bases and at J to 12 bases, leaving 10 bases not matched to a gene. The germline V gene encodes CDR1 SEHNR and CDR2 FQNEAQ (reference sequence). Here the CDR3 DNA reads TGTGCCAGCAGCCTACAGGGGGCAAAAGATGAACTGTTTTTT. Amino acid sequence: CASSLQGAKDELFF.

The chain joins TRBV4-1 to TRBJ2-2; D is unclear. Germline CDR1 is MGHRA and CDR2 is YSYEKL. CDR3 size: 16 residues. V was shortened by 1 base and J by 6 bases, with 15 bases between the two germline ends. The CDR3 sequence is CASSQGSSRLSGELFF. The CDR3 nucleotides are TGCGCCAGCAGCCAAGGAAGTTCCAGGCTGTCCGGGGAGCTGTTTTTT.

The chain combines TRBV5-4 with TRBJ2-1, with 7 bases matching TRBD2. J lost 0 bases, V lost 10 bases, and 7 bases had no gene match. This CDR3 has 14 residues. Per germline, CDR1 SGHNT and CDR2 YYREEE (reference sequence). The CDR3 reads CAASSGSSYNEQFF. The CDR3, as DNA: TGTGCCGCTTCTAGCGGAAGCTCCTACAATGAGCAGTTCTTC.

V is TRBV9 and J is TRBJ1-6; no clear D. V lost 3 bases, J lost 7 bases, and 14 bases lay in between. This CDR3 has 15 amino acids. Germline lookup yields CDR1 SGDLS and CDR2 YYNGEE. DNA of the CDR3: TGTGCCAGCAGCGCCGTCCCCGACGGGAATTCACCCCTCCACTTT. Its protein is CASSAVPDGNSPLHF.

The CDR3 spells CASSLRAGLYEQYF. For the CDR3, the DNA is TGCGCCAGCAGCTTGCGGGCCGGACTGTACGAGCAGTACTTC. The chain couples TRBV5-1 to TRBJ2-7; weak D call: TRBD2 (5 bases). The germline gives CDR1 SGHRS, CDR2 YFSETQ. The V and J ends lost 1 base and 4 bases respectively, with 12 bases between them. There are 14 residues in the CDR3.

This chain connects TRBV10-3 to TRBJ2-7, with D possibly being TRBD2 (5 bases). There are 12 residues in the CDR3. Germline CDR1 reads ENHRY; CDR2 reads SYGVKD. Trimming took off 10 bases at V and 6 bases at J, with 16 bases between the two ends. The CDR3 DNA follows: TGTGCCACCCGGTCGACTATATTCGAGCAGTACTTC. It specifies CATRSTIFEQYF.

The chain is built from TRBV30 and TRBJ2-2, with D unresolved. Germline assignment: CDR1 GTSNPN and CDR2 SVGIG (reference sequence). Trimming cost V 1 base and J 3 bases, with 3 bases left between them. The CDR3 runs to 12 residues. CDR3 bases: TGTGCCTGGAGTGCGTACACCGGGGAGCTGTTTTTT. Amino acid sequence: CAWSAYTGELFF.

This chain connects TRBV7-2 to TRBJ2-5; TRBD1 matches at 8 bases. CDR1 is SGHTA, CDR2 FQGNSA, per germline. V was clipped by 5 bases and J by 1 base; unmatched bases: 6. This CDR3 comprises 15 residues. CDR3 DNA sequence: TGTGCCAGCAGCCCTTGGACAGGGAGCCAAGAGACCCAGTACTTC. It translates to CASSPWTGSQETQYF.

The rearrangement uses TRBV14 and TRBJ1-1, with a weak D call TRBD1 (6 bases). The CDR3 is made up of 12 amino acids. With 0 bases removed from V and 13 bases from J, the gap between germline ends came to 12 bases. Per the germline V gene, CDR1 is SGHDN and CDR2 is FVKESK. The CDR3 spells CASSQETGMDFF. The CDR3 coding sequence is TGTGCCAGCAGCCAAGAAACAGGGATGGATTTCTTT.